These T cell receptor beta chains were read from a single sample in a study of blood T cell repertoires in COVID-19. The protocol was immunoSEQ multiplex PCR, while the TCRdb copy is restricted to in-frame clones and leaves out a portion. Among 200,000 to 250,000 clones, 82% were seen once, and the ten largest hold 3.6%. The specimen was peripheral blood. The receptors were sampled from a woman older than 75 with acute or convalescent COVID-19. Both conserved end residues are part of each CDR3. A D gene is named only where the DNA matches it firmly. The size entry is marked missing in some rows and otherwise reads once, few, many or a size class.

j_call d_call v_call clone_size cdr3_aa cdr3_nt
TRBJ2-3 NA TRBV27 NA CASSFAGGRADTQYF TGTGCCAGCAGTTTTGCCGGGGGGCGGGCAGATACGCAGTATTTT
TRBJ1-2 NA TRBV11-1 NA CASSLATQSNYGYTF TGTGCCAGCAGCTTAGCGACACAGAGCAACTATGGCTACACCTTC
TRBJ1-1 TRBD1 TRBV5-1 NA CASSVSTGTVNTEAFF TGCGCCAGCAGCGTTTCTACCGGGACAGTGAACACTGAAGCTTTCTTT
TRBJ2-3 TRBD2 TRBV11-3 NA CASSLGLAGSTDTQYF TGTGCCAGCAGCTTGGGACTAGCGGGCTCCACAGATACGCAGTATTTT
TRBJ1-5 NA TRBV10-3 few CAISDVRDISQPQHF TGTGCCATCAGTGACGTAAGGGACATTTCCCAGCCCCAGCATTTT
TRBJ1-5 TRBD1 TRBV19 NA CASSIRDRGEYQPQHF TGTGCCAGTAGTATTCGGGACAGGGGGGAATATCAGCCCCAGCATTTT
TRBJ1-1 NA TRBV2 NA CASSSQGRGNTEAFF TGTGCCAGCAGTTCCCAGGGAAGAGGCAACACTGAAGCTTTCTTT
TRBJ1-6 TRBD1 TRBV6-5 once CASRGTGEGSPLHF TGTGCCAGCAGGGGGACAGGGGAGGGTTCACCCCTCCACTTT
TRBJ2-3 NA TRBV7-2 NA CASKEGGADTQYF TGTGCCAGCAAGGAGGGGGGGGCAGATACGCAGTATTTT
TRBJ2-7 NA TRBV7-2 NA CASSQTGLLSYEQYF TGTGCCAGCAGCCAAACAGGGCTCTTGTCCTACGAGCAGTACTTC
TRBJ1-4 NA TRBV6-2/TRBV6-3 NA CASSYGARRGNEKLFF TGTGCCAGCAGTTACGGCGCCCGACGCGGGAATGAAAAACTGTTTTTT
TRBJ1-5 TRBD1 TRBV11-2 NA CASSSGQNQPQHF TGTGCCAGCAGCTCGGGACAGAATCAGCCCCAGCATTTT
TRBJ2-7 NA TRBV2 once CASSDRGSYEQYF TGTGCCAGCAGTGATAGGGGGTCCTACGAGCAGTACTTC
TRBJ2-3 TRBD2 TRBV2 NA CAILAGVADTQYF TGTGCCATCCTAGCGGGGGTTGCAGATACGCAGTATTTT
TRBJ1-1 NA TRBV7-2 NA CASSSRGGAVNTEAFF TGTGCCAGCAGTTCAAGGGGGGGAGCGGTGAACACTGAAGCTTTCTTT
TRBJ1-2 NA TRBV6-5 NA CASIGSASSNYGYTF TGTGCCAGCATCGGGTCGGCCAGCTCTAACTATGGCTACACCTTC
TRBJ2-1 NA TRBV12-2 NA CASYPAYNEQFF TGTGCAAGTTATCCCGCGTATAATGAGCAGTTCTTC
TRBJ2-5 NA TRBV9 NA CASTPRAGTSGTQYF TGTGCCAGCACCCCCCGGGCGGGGACGTCCGGGACCCAGTACTTC
TRBJ2-2 TRBD1 TRBV18 NA CASSRTGVGETGELFF TGTGCCAGCTCACGCACAGGGGTTGGAGAGACCGGGGAGCTGTTTTTT
TRBJ1-6 TRBD1 TRBV4-2 once CASGDPTGENSPLHF TGTGCCAGCGGCGATCCGACAGGGGAGAATTCACCCCTCCACTTT
TRBJ2-1 NA TRBV28 NA CASSFGSVSRGEQFF TGTGCCAGCAGTTTTGGTTCCGTTAGTCGCGGTGAGCAGTTCTTC
TRBJ1-2 TRBD1 TRBV19 NA CASSITGTGGNHGYTF TGTGCCAGTAGTATTACTGGGACAGGGGGCAATCATGGCTACACCTTC
TRBJ1-1 TRBD1 TRBV11-2 once CASSQGGNTEAFF TGTGCCAGCAGCCAGGGGGGGAACACTGAAGCTTTCTTT
TRBJ1-2 TRBD1 TRBV2 NA CASTPRTGKDGYTF TGTGCCAGCACCCCCCGGACAGGGAAGGATGGCTACACCTTC
TRBJ2-7 NA TRBV3-1/TRBV3-2 NA CASSLFTRGEQYF TGTGCCAGCAGCCTCTTCACCCGGGGGGAGCAGTACTTC
TRBJ2-6 NA TRBV24-1 NA CATSESERGANVLTF TGTGCCACCAGTGAGAGTGAGCGTGGGGCCAACGTCCTGACTTTC
TRBJ1-1 NA TRBV27 NA CASRRLGPMNTEAFF TGTGCCAGCCGAAGGCTAGGTCCAATGAACACTGAAGCTTTCTTT
TRBJ1-3 TRBD1 TRBV7-3 NA CASSLKSGDRAGNTIYF TGTGCCAGCAGCTTAAAGAGTGGCGACAGGGCTGGAAACACCATATATTTT
TRBJ2-3 TRBD2 TRBV5-1 NA CASSMTSREDTQYF TGCGCCAGCAGCATGACTAGCAGAGAAGATACGCAGTATTTT
TRBJ1-1 NA TRBV5-1 NA CASSLFVRSRTEAFF TGCGCCAGCAGCTTGTTTGTCAGGTCCCGCACTGAAGCTTTCTTT
TRBJ2-3 TRBD1 TRBV27 NA CASRQTGHGTDTQYF TGTGCCAGCAGACAGACAGGGCATGGCACAGATACGCAGTATTTT
TRBJ2-1 NA TRBV3-1/TRBV3-2 NA CASSQVNSRTNEQFF TGTGCCAGCAGCCAAGTTAACAGCCGAACCAATGAGCAGTTCTTC
TRBJ1-1 NA TRBV10-3 NA CATLGVMNTEAFF TGTGCCACCCTGGGAGTCATGAACACTGAAGCTTTCTTT
TRBJ2-7 TRBD1 TRBV6-1 NA CASSGVLGQGRYEQYF TGTGCCAGCAGTGGGGTTTTGGGACAGGGGCGATACGAGCAGTACTTC
TRBJ1-4 NA TRBV9 NA CASSRDSGNEKLFF TGTGCCAGCAGCAGGGACTCAGGGAATGAAAAACTGTTTTTT
TRBJ1-2 NA TRBV6-4 NA CASSDPTGVSYTF TGTGCCAGCAGTGACCCCACCGGGGTGAGCTACACCTTC